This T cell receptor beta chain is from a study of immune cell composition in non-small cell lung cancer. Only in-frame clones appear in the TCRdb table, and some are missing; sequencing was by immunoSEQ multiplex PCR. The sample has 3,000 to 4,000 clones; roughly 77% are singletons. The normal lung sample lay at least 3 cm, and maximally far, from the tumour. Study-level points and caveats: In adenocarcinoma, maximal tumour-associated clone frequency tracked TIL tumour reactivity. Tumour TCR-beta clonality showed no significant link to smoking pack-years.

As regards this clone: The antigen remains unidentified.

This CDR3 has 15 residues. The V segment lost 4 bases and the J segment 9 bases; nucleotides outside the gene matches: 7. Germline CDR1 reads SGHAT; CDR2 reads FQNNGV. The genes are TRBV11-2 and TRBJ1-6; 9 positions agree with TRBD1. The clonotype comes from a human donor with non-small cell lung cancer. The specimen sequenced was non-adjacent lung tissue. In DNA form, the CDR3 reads TGTGCCAGCAGCTCCAGGACAGGGGTGGGTTCACCCCTCCACTTT. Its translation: CASSSRTGVGSPLHF.